A single sample gave rise to the 20 T cell receptor beta chains below, sequenced in a study of blood T cell repertoires in COVID-19. The assay was immunoSEQ multiplex PCR, and TCRdb's table has in-frame clones only and misses some. The sample includes more than 250,000 clones, around 90% of them seen just once. Sample: PBMCs or T cells enriched from blood (not recorded which). Source of these receptors: a woman aged 40 to 55 who had recovered from COVID-19.

This chain uses TRBV7-6 with TRBJ2-1, with TRBD2 matching 14 bases. V trimming: 5 bases; J trimming: 6 bases; junction bases outside the gene matches: 3. In germline, CDR1 is SGHVS, CDR2 FNYEAQ. The CDR3 is 15 residues long. The CDR3 DNA is TGTGCCAGCAGCCCTGGGACTAGCGGGAGCAATGAGCAGTTCTTC. It codes for CASSPGTSGSNEQFF.

This clone came up a few times. The rearrangement links TRBV19 to TRBJ2-7; D perhaps matches TRBD2 (5 bases). The V end lost 10 bases, the J end lost 0 bases, and 16 bases lay between the germline ends. The CDR3 is 14 amino acids. Germline V gene sequence: CDR1 LNHDA, CDR2 SQIVND (reference sequence). DNA for the CDR3: TGTGCCACCAAGGCGCCGGGAACCTCCTACGAGCAGTACTTC. Its protein product is CATKAPGTSYEQYF.

Regarding this clone: The same CDR3 is also encoded by other DNA sequences in this sample. In DNA form, the CDR3 reads TGTGCCAGCAGTTCCAGGGGTGGCTACACCTTC. Translation gives CASSSRGGYTF. The chain links TRBV12-3 or TRBV12-4 to TRBJ1-2; the D gene is possibly TRBD1 (6 bases). The CDR3 is 11 residues long. V was clipped by 4 bases and J by 7 bases, with 7 bases between them.

This clone was counted a single time. The chain has TRBV10-2 and TRBJ2-7; 10 bases are shared with TRBD2. Germline loops: CDR1 WSHSY, CDR2 SAAADI. The CDR3 contains 16 residues. The junction had 8 bases not matched to a gene; V was cut back by 4 bases and J by 2 bases. CDR3 protein: CASSALELAGTYEQYF. DNA for the CDR3: TGCGCCAGCAGTGCCCTCGAACTAGCGGGAACCTACGAGCAGTACTTC.

This clone was counted at least ten times. The chain couples TRBV6-2 or TRBV6-3 to TRBJ2-5; D perhaps matches TRBD2 (5 bases). The CDR3 runs to 16 residues. V was pared by 0 bases and J by 2 bases, with 13 bases between. From germline, CDR1 is MNHEY and CDR2 SVGEGT. The CDR3 is CASSYSPIGVQETQYF. The CDR3 DNA sequence: TGTGCCAGCAGTTACTCACCCATCGGGGTTCAAGAGACCCAGTACTTC.

CDR3 region: CASSVTSGPTNEQFF. The CDR3 DNA sequence: TGTGCCAGCAGCGTCACTAGCGGGCCTACCAATGAGCAGTTCTTC. The chain links TRBV7-9 to TRBJ2-1; 9 bases fit TRBD2. This CDR3 is built from 15 residues. V was clipped by 5 bases and J by 6 bases; unmatched bases: 8. Germline V lookup: CDR1 SEHNR, CDR2 FQNEAQ (reference sequence).

The V gene is TRBV13, the J gene TRBJ1-4, with unresolved D. This CDR3 region has 17 residues. CDR1 is PRHDT and CDR2 is FYEKMQ in the germline V gene (reference sequence). V was shortened by 5 bases and J by 0 bases, with 16 bases between the two germline ends. The CDR3 protein is CASSGRRVSATNEKLFF. In DNA, the CDR3 is TGTGCCAGCAGCGGAAGGAGGGTTTCAGCAACTAATGAAAAACTGTTTTTT. The whole variable domain, filled in from reference TRBV13 and TRBJ1-4, reads AAGVIQSPRHLIKEKRETATLKCYPIPRHDTVYWYQQGPGQDPQFLISFYEKMQSDKGSIPDRFSAQQFSDYHSELNMSSLELGDSALYFCASSGRRVSATNEKLFFGSGTQLSVL.

V gene TRBV5-4 combines with J gene TRBJ1-2; D call uncertain. The length of the CDR3 is 14 residues. With 0 bases removed from V and 5 bases from J, the gap between germline ends came to 11 bases. CDR1 is SGHNT, CDR2 YYREEE, per germline (reference sequence). Here the CDR3 reads CASSLAGAPYGYTF. In nucleotides, the CDR3 is TGTGCCAGCAGCTTGGCGGGAGCCCCTTATGGCTACACCTTC.

V and J are TRBV25-1 and TRBJ2-7, with D unclear. The ends were cut back, 3 bases at V and 0 bases at J, with 6 bases in the middle. The CDR3 sequence is 13 residues long. Germline CDR1 and CDR2: MGHDK and SYGVNS. Written as DNA, the CDR3 is TGTGCCAGCAGTGATACAAGCTCCTACGAGCAGTACTTC. This codes for CASSDTSSYEQYF.

This clone appeared a single time. The J gene is TRBJ2-3, the V gene TRBV27; 10 positions agree with TRBD2. Germline CDR1 reads MNHEY; CDR2 reads SMNVEV (reference sequence). This CDR3 has 16 amino acids. The ends lost 6 bases at V and 4 bases at J; junction bases unmatched: 10. In nucleotides, the CDR3 is TGTGCCAGCAGCCTCCTACTAGCGGGGTTCCCAGATACGCAGTATTTT. Translating gives CASSLLLAGFPDTQYF.

This chain uses TRBV6-6 with TRBJ2-1, with D tentatively TRBD2 (6 bases). The CDR3 sequence is 13 residues long. The ends were cut back, 6 bases at V and 10 bases at J, with 16 bases in the middle. The V gene's germline CDR1 is MNHNY and CDR2 SVGAGI (reference sequence). Here the CDR3 reads CASRLDGSGEQFF. CDR3 in DNA: TGTGCCAGCAGACTAGACGGGAGTGGGGAGCAGTTCTTC.

The V call is TRBV14, the J call TRBJ2-7, with 10 bases fitting TRBD1. Germline V gene lookup returns CDR1 SGHDN and CDR2 FVKESK. The CDR3 totals 17 residues. V was clipped by 0 bases and J by 2 bases; unmatched bases: 7. The CDR3 DNA sequence: TGTGCCAGCAGCCAAGAAGATTGGGGACAGGGGACCTACGAGCAGTACTTC. The encoded protein is CASSQEDWGQGTYEQYF. The complete variable domain, with remaining parts taken from reference TRBV14 and TRBJ2-7, reads EAGVTQFPSHSVIEKGQTVTLRCDPISGHDNLYWYRRVMGKEIKFLLHFVKESKQDESGMPNNRFLAERTGGTYSTLKVQPAELEDSGVYFCASSQEDWGQGTYEQYFGPGTRLTVT.

The chain recombines TRBV9 with TRBJ2-7; D remains unclear. The ends were cut back, 3 bases at V and 6 bases at J, with 16 bases in the middle. CDR1 is SGDLS, CDR2 YYNGEE, per germline. The CDR3 consists of 14 residues. The CDR3 DNA reads TGTGCCAGCAGCGCAGAAACCTTAGGCGGCGAGCAGTACTTC. Translated, it gives CASSAETLGGEQYF.

The V call is TRBV28, the J call TRBJ1-5; TRBD1 agrees at 10 bases. Germline loops: CDR1 MDHEN, CDR2 SYDVKM. V lost 2 bases and J lost 6; bases outside the gene matches: 4. The CDR3 has 15 residues. The chain's CDR3 is CASSLATGGLQPQHF. As DNA, the CDR3 is TGTGCCAGCAGTTTAGCGACAGGGGGCCTTCAGCCCCAGCATTTT.

The chain links TRBV28 to TRBJ2-7, with D perhaps matching TRBD2 (5 bases). Germline CDR1 reads MDHEN; CDR2 reads SYDVKM. V gave up 3 bases and J gave up 7 bases, with 13 bases separating them. This CDR3 comprises 13 residues. The CDR3 loop is CASSFDYLGEQYF. The CDR3 coding sequence is TGTGCCAGCAGTTTTGACTACTTGGGAGAGCAGTACTTC.

The chain combines TRBV28 with TRBJ2-1, with 8 bases fitting TRBD1. In germline, CDR1 is MDHEN, CDR2 SYDVKM. The CDR3 totals 15 residues. J gave up 3 bases and V 3 bases, and 4 bases lay outside the gene matches. The CDR3 sequence: CASSFGQGLYNEQFF. The CDR3 coding sequence is TGTGCCAGCAGTTTTGGACAGGGCCTCTACAATGAGCAGTTCTTC.

As concerns this clone: The CDR3 ends on some other residue instead of the conserved phenylalanine or tryptophan, so this is likely a read error. Because the CDR3's place on the DNA is in doubt, the DNA is left out and the CDR3 is given as listed by TCRdb. The chain uses TRBV28 and TRBJ2-7; TRBD1, the table's D call, was not compared with the DNA. The CDR3 comprises 11 residues, both ends counted. From germline, CDR1 is MDHEN and CDR2 SYDVKM. This chain's CDR3 is CASSLYSLGPD.

The rearrangement uses TRBV2 and TRBJ2-2, with 10 bases fitting TRBD1. Germline CDR1 and CDR2: SNHLY and FYNNEI. The trim removed 8 bases at V and 6 bases at J, leaving 6 bases unmatched. The CDR3 sequence is 14 residues long. The CDR3: CASVRDRGAGELFF. The CDR3 DNA follows: TGTGCCAGCGTCCGGGACAGGGGAGCCGGGGAGCTGTTTTTT.

This clone was observed a few times. The chain recombines TRBV6-5 with TRBJ1-2; D is uncertain. CDR3 size: 13 residues. The V end lost 6 bases, the J end lost 3 bases, and 11 bases lay between the germline ends. In germline, CDR1 is MNHEY, CDR2 SVGAGI. The CDR3 reads CASRPPEDYGYTF. The DNA of the CDR3 is TGTGCCAGCAGGCCCCCCGAGGACTATGGCTACACCTTC.

As regards this clone: At one of its ends the junction is not consistent with the germline gene, which may arise from a read error. CDR3 coding DNA: TGTGCCAGCAGCTTAGTCGCTAGCGGGACAGGTACGCAGTATTTT. It specifies CASSLVASGTGTQYF. This chain connects TRBV7-9 to TRBJ2-3, with D possibly being TRBD2 (9 bases). The CDR3 has 15 residues. Per germline, CDR1 SEHNR and CDR2 FQNEAQ (reference sequence).